This TCR beta chain derives from a study of CDR3 diversity in severe acne. This CDR3 contains 18 residues. Germline CDR1 SEHNR, CDR2 FQNEAQ (reference sequence). With V trimmed by 1 base and J by 0 bases, 8 bases remained unmatched. TCRdb reprocessed the PCR reads via MiXCR and lists one record per CDR3 protein. Counted here are approximately 90,000 distinct CDR3 sequences, roughly half occurring once; the ten biggest clones make up around 10%. The TCR originated in a male donor in good health, serving as a control. The chain is built from TRBV7-9 and TRBJ1-4, with 7 bases fitting TRBD1. The material sequenced was blood. This chain's CDR3 is CASSLEWQGDATNEKLFF. In DNA, the CDR3 is TGTGCCAGCAGCTTAGAGTGGCAGGGGGACGCAACTAATGAAAAACTGTTTTTT.